The T cell receptor beta chain described here comes from a study of CD8 T cells in Susac syndrome. Random hexamers were used to reverse transcribe about 0.45 to 1 ug of RNA. Amplification of TCR beta CDR3 spanned 54 Vbeta and 13 Jbeta via immunoSEQ multiplex PCR. Via MiXCR, TCRdb re-called the immunoSEQ multiplex PCR reads, giving one row per CDR3 protein. The sample records about 80,000 distinct CDR3 sequences, roughly 90% being singletons. The V segment lost 5 bases and the J segment 6 bases; nucleotides outside the gene matches: 12. The CDR3 covers 15 residues. This clonotype was seen once. TEMRA cells were FACS-enriched, unlike CD8+ and CD4+ T cells, which were negatively isolated.

This chain joins TRBV12-3 or TRBV12-4 and TRBJ1-1, with 7 bases lining up with TRBD1. The receptor was isolated from a human donor with multiple sclerosis. Specimen: CD8+ T cells from PBMCs. The CDR3: CASSNDRDYTPEAFF. DNA of the CDR3: TGTGCCAGCAGTAACGACAGGGACTATACTCCTGAAGCTTTCTTT.